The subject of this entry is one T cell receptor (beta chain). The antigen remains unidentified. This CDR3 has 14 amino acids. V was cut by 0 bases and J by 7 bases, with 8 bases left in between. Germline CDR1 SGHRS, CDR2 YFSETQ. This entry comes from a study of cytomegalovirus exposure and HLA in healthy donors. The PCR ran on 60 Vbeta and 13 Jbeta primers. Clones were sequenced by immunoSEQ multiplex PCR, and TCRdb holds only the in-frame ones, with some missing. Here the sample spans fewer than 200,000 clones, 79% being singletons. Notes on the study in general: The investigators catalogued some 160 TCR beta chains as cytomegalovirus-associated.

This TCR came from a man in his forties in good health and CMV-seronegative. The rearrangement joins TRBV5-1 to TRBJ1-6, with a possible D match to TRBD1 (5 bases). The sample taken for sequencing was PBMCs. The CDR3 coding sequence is TGCGCCAGCAGCTTGGCGGAGGGGAATTCACCCCTCCACTTT. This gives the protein CASSLAEGNSPLHF.